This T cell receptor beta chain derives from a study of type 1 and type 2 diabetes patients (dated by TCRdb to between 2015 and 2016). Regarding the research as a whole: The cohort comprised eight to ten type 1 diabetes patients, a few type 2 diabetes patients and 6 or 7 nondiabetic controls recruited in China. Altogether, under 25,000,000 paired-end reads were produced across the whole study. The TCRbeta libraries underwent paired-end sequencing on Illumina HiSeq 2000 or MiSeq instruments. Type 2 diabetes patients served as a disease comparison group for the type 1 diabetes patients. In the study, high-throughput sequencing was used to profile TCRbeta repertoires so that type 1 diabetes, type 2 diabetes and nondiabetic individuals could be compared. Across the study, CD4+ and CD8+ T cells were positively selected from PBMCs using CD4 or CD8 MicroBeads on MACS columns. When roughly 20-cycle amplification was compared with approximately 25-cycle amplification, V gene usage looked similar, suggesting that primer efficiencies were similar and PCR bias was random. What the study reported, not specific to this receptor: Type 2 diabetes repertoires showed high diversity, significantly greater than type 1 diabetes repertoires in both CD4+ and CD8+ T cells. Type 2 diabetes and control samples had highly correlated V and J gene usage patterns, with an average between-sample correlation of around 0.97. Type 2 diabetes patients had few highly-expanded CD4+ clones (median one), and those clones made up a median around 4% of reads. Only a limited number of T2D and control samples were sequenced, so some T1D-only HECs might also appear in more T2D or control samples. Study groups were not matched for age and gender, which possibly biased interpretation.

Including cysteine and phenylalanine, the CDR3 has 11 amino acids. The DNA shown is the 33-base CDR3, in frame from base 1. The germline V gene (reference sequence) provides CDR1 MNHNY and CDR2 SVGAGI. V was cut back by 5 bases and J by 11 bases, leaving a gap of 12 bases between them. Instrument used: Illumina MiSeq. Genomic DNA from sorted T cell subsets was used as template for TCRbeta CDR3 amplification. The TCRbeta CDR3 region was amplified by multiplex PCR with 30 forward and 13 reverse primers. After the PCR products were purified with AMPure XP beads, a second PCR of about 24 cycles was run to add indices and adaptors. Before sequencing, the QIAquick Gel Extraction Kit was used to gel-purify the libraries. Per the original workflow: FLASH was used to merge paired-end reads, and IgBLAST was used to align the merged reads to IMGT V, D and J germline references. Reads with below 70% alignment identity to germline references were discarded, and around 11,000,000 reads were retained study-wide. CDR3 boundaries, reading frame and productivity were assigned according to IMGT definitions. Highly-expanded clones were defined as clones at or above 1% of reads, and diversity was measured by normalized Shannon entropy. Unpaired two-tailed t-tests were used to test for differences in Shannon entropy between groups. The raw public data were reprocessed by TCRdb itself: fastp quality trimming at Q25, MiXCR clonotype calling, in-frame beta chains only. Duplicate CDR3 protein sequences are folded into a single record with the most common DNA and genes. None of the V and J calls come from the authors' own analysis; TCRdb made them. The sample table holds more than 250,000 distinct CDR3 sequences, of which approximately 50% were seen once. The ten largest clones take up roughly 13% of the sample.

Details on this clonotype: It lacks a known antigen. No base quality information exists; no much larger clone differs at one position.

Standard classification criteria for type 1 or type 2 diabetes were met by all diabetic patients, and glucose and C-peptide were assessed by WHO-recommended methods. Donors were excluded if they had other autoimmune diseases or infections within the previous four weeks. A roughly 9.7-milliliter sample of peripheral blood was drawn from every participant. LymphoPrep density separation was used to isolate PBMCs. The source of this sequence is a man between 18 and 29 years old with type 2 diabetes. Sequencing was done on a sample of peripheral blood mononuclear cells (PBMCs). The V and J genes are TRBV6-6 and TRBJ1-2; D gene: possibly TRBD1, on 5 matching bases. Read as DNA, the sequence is TGTGCCAGCAGTGAAAGGTGGGGGTACACCTTC. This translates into CASSERWGYTF.